A single sample gave rise to the 6 T cell receptor beta chains below, sequenced in a study of blood T cell repertoires in COVID-19. Measured with immunoSEQ multiplex PCR; TCRdb has only the in-frame clones, and not every one. The table has approximately 100,000 clones, about 85% seen once. Specimen: peripheral blood. The receptors originated from a man between 65 and 85 years old with acute or convalescent COVID-19.

This chain links TRBV5-1 with TRBJ1-1, with TRBD1 matching over 10 bases. After removal of 4 bases from V and 3 bases from J, the junction contained 6 bases not matched to a gene. This CDR3 has 15 amino acids. Germline V gene sequence: CDR1 SGHRS, CDR2 YFSETQ. CDR3 residues: CASSTWTGGDTEAFF. CDR3 coding DNA: TGCGCCAGCAGCACGTGGACAGGGGGGGACACTGAAGCTTTCTTT.

This clone was detected once. This chain links TRBV5-4 with TRBJ1-1, with D perhaps matching TRBD1 (6 bases). The CDR3 is 14 amino acids. V lost 4 bases and J 1 base, leaving 11 bases between the germline ends. Germline V gives CDR1 SGHNT, CDR2 YYREEE (reference sequence). In DNA, the CDR3 is TGTGCCAGCAGCCCGAAGACAGGGAACACTGAAGCTTTCTTT. Encoded protein: CASSPKTGNTEAFF.

CDR3 coding DNA: TGCGCCAGCAGCCACGGGGTAGAGGGTACCCAGTACTTC. This sequence encodes CASSHGVEGTQYF. This chain joins TRBV5-1 and TRBJ2-5; D might be TRBD2 (5 bases). V lost 4 bases, J lost 8 bases, and 15 bases lay in between. There are 13 residues in the CDR3. Germline V gives CDR1 SGHRS, CDR2 YFSETQ.

The rearrangement links TRBV5-1 to TRBJ2-2, with D unresolved. Trimming took 2 bases from V and 2 from J, leaving 7 bases between them. CDR1 SGHRS and CDR2 YFSETQ come from the germline V gene. The CDR3 runs to 14 residues. In nucleotides, the CDR3 is TGCGCCAGCAGCTTACAGACAAACACCGGGGAGCTGTTTTTT. It translates to CASSLQTNTGELFF.

The V gene is TRBV6-5, the J gene TRBJ1-2, with TRBD1 matching 9 bases. V shed 6 bases and J 7 bases; nucleotides not matched to a gene: 12. The CDR3 length is 15 residues. Germline CDR1 MNHEY, CDR2 SVGAGI. The CDR3 DNA reads TGTGCCAGCAGCCTATTGACAGGGGGAGTGGGTGGCTACACCTTC. This gives the protein CASSLLTGGVGGYTF.

The V and J genes are TRBV7-8 and TRBJ1-6; D is uncertain. The germline V gene has CDR1 SGHVS and CDR2 FQNEAQ. Deletions cut 1 base from V and 6 bases from J, with 7 bases between. This CDR3 region has 14 residues. The CDR3 here is CASSLDRSNSPLHF. DNA for the CDR3: TGTGCCAGCAGCTTAGACAGATCTAATTCACCCCTCCACTTT. Complete variable domain (other parts from reference TRBV7-8 and TRBJ1-6): GAGVSQSPRYKVAKRGQDVALRCDPISGHVSLFWYQQALGQGPEFLTYFQNEAQLDKSGLPSDRFFAERPEGSVSTLKIQRTQQEDSAVYLCASSLDRSNSPLHFGNGTRLTVT.